This T cell receptor beta chain is from a study of T cells after posttransplantation cyclophosphamide. Some clones are missing from TCRdb's copy, which holds only in-frame ones; the method was immunoSEQ multiplex PCR. The table has 50,000 to 65,000 clones, just over 85% seen once. Study findings and constraints: Recipient CMV seropositivity and CMV reactivation strongly tracked TRB clonality. Blood and skin or GI T cell repertoires showed limited TRB overlap. Later post-transplant blood repertoires were often dominated by donor CD8+ memory clones.

About this clone itself: Its target is unknown.

Germline V gene lookup returns CDR1 SGDLS and CDR2 YYNGEE. This CDR3 is built from 13 residues. The clonotype comes from a man aged 25-45 years with a blood cancer, CMV-positive, and with a related stem cell donor. This chain uses TRBV9 with TRBJ2-5, with D tentatively TRBD2 (6 bases). The tail of the sequence fits TRBJ2-7 better, so the J call may be wrong. Specimen: PBMCs. This CDR3 is CASSATRDHEQYF. The CDR3 nucleotides are TGTGCCAGCAGCGCGACTAGGGACCACGAGCAGTACTTC.